This T cell receptor (beta chain) was documented in a study of Ad26.COV2.S vaccination and SARS-CoV-2 variants. Study-wide points: Spike-specific CD8+ and CD4+ T cell responses reportedly showed substantial breadth after vaccination. The analyses of TCR breadth and depth may have understated the size of total T cell responses.

On this clone itself: The antigen is not known.

CDR3 length: 15 residues. V lost 6 bases to trimming and J lost 6 bases; unmatched junction nucleotides: 9. Germline lookup yields CDR1 LNHDA and CDR2 SQIVND (reference sequence). Sample treatment: 15 to 20 received Ad26.COV2.S at low or high dose, single or two shots; about five received placebo; per-sample allocation not given. Following the first vaccine or placebo injection, samples were taken on day 63. An Ad26 vector expressing Wuhan-strain SARS-CoV-2 spike served as the vaccine. TCRdb's copy holds only in-frame clones and misses some; the assay was immunoSEQ multiplex PCR. The sample records 300,000 to 350,000 clones, around 88% being singletons.

The starting material was peripheral blood, obtained in a trial of Ad26.COV2.S vaccine versus placebo. This TCR came from a person aged 18 to 59 who received the Ad26.COV2.S COVID-19 vaccine or a placebo. The genes are TRBV19 and TRBJ2-2; 8 bases match TRBD1. CDR3 DNA: TGTGCCAGTAGGGAATACAGGGGGACCGCCGGGGAGCTGTTTTTT. It translates to CASREYRGTAGELFF.